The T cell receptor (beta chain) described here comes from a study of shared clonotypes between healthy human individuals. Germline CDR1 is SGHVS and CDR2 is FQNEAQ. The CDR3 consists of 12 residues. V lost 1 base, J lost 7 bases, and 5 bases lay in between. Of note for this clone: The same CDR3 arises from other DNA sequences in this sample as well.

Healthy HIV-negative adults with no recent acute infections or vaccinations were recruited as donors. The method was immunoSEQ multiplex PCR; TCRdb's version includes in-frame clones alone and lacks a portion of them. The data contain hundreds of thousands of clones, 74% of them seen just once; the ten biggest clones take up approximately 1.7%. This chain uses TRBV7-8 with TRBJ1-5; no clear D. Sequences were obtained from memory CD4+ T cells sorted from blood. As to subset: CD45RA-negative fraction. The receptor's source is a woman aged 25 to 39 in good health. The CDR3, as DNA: TGTGCCAGCAGCTTAGTTAACCAGCCCCAGCATTTT. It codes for CASSLVNQPQHF.